Following are 25 T cell receptor beta chains from one sample sequenced in a study of T cell responses to AZD1222 COVID-19 vaccine. Sequenced by immunoSEQ multiplex PCR; TCRdb stores in-frame clones only, minus some. This table has tens of thousands of clones, 80% to 90% appearing once. The sample here was peripheral blood, taken 28 days after the second AZD1222 dose. The source of these receptors is an adult who received the AZD1222 COVID-19 vaccine.

The genes are TRBV7-9 and TRBJ1-1; TRBD1 matches 8 bases. This CDR3 comprises 14 residues. The V gene end was trimmed by 5 bases and the J gene end by 4 bases; junction bases not matched to a gene: 6. Germline CDR1 is SEHNR and CDR2 is FQNEAQ (reference sequence). The CDR3 coding sequence is TGTGCCAGCAGCCACAGGGGGGAAATCACTGAAGCTTTCTTT. Translated: CASSHRGEITEAFF.

V usage is TRBV5-1 and J usage is TRBJ2-2, with D uncertain. Deletions cut 5 bases from V and 2 bases from J, with 10 bases between. This CDR3 is built from 14 residues. Germline V gene data show CDR1 as SGHRS and CDR2 as YFSETQ. In DNA, the CDR3 is TGCGCCAGCAGTTCAATTAGTAACACCGGGGAGCTGTTTTTT. Its translation is CASSSISNTGELFF.

V is TRBV6-1 and J is TRBJ2-1; weak D call: TRBD1 (6 bases). V dropped 4 bases and J dropped 0 bases, with 13 bases sitting between them. Germline V CDR1 and CDR2: MNHNS, SASEGT. The CDR3 has 16 amino acids. The CDR3 loop is CASSVEDRPSYNEQFF. The CDR3 DNA follows: TGTGCCAGCAGTGTAGAAGACAGGCCCTCCTACAATGAGCAGTTCTTC.

The chain has TRBV10-3 and TRBJ2-2, with D hard to call. V was pared by 1 base and J by 7 bases, with 4 bases between. Germline V lookup: CDR1 ENHRY, CDR2 SYGVKD. The CDR3 spans 12 residues. The chain's CDR3 is CAISELNGELFF. CDR3 nucleotide sequence: TGTGCCATCAGTGAGTTGAACGGGGAGCTGTTTTTT.

This chain links TRBV7-6 with TRBJ2-1; 7 bases agree with TRBD2. Germline assignment: CDR1 SGHVS and CDR2 FNYEAQ. There are 15 residues in the CDR3. Trimming took 1 base from V and 4 from J; bases not matched to a gene: 4. The CDR3 loop is CASSLGLADYNEQFF. CDR3 sequence (DNA): TGTGCCAGCAGCTTAGGGCTAGCGGATTACAATGAGCAGTTCTTC.

The chain recombines TRBV21-1 with TRBJ1-2; the table assigns TRBD1, which was not confirmed against the DNA. TRBV21-1 is marked as a pseudogene. CDR3 length equals 9 residues. CDR3 DNA sequence: TGTGCCAGCAGCAAAGCAGGGGGCTTC. Its protein is CASSKAGGF.

The chain carries TRBV3-1 (or the pseudogene TRBV3-2) and TRBJ2-1; D might be TRBD1 (6 bases). Trimming pared 4 bases from V and 9 bases from J, leaving 16 bases between. Per the germline V gene, CDR1 is LGHDT and CDR2 is YNNKEL (reference sequence). The CDR3 runs 14 residues. CDR3 amino acids: CASSPHDEGVEQFF. In DNA, the CDR3 is TGTGCCAGCAGCCCACACGACGAGGGGGTTGAGCAGTTCTTC.

The chain combines TRBV6-6 with TRBJ2-7, with unresolved D. The germline V gene has CDR1 MNHNY and CDR2 SVGAGI (reference sequence). The CDR3 is 14 amino acids. Trimming cost V 0 bases and J 2 bases, with 8 bases left between them. CDR3 loop: CASSYSMRAYEQYF. In nucleotides, the CDR3 is TGTGCCAGCAGTTACTCGATGAGAGCCTACGAGCAGTACTTC.

The gene calls are TRBV6-2 or TRBV6-3 and TRBJ1-1, with D possibly TRBD1 on 5 matching bases. Germline V lookup: CDR1 MNHEY, CDR2 SVGEGT. V was clipped by 5 bases and J by 1 base, with 17 bases between them. This CDR3 has 16 amino acids. CDR3 sequence: CASSPTEGLGNTEAFF. The CDR3 nucleotides read TGTGCCAGCAGTCCAACGGAGGGGCTCGGGAACACTGAAGCTTTCTTT.

This clone showed up just a few times. The rearrangement uses TRBV27 and TRBJ1-2; tentative D call: TRBD1 (5 bases). The CDR3 has 14 residues. V lost 0 bases, J lost 4 bases, and 9 bases lay in between. The germline gives CDR1 MNHEY, CDR2 SMNVEV (reference sequence). CDR3 DNA sequence: TGTGCCAGCAGTTTATCGGCAGGGACCTATGGCTACACCTTC. Protein: CASSLSAGTYGYTF.

This chain joins TRBV28 and TRBJ2-3; D is unclear. Germline V gene data show CDR1 as MDHEN and CDR2 as SYDVKM. The CDR3 extends over 15 amino acids. V lost 2 bases to trimming and J lost 1 base, with 10 bases between them. CDR3 loop: CASSLGLTGTDTQYF. CDR3 in DNA: TGTGCCAGCAGTTTAGGGCTGACCGGCACAGATACGCAGTATTTT.

The V call is TRBV28, the J call TRBJ1-4, with no clear D. The CDR3 spans 14 residues. CDR1 MDHEN and CDR2 SYDVKM come from the germline V gene. Trimming pared 3 bases from V and 5 bases from J, leaving 10 bases between. DNA for the CDR3: TGTGCCAGCAGTTTTGGGTATTACAATGAAAAACTGTTTTTT. This translates into CASSFGYYNEKLFF.

The chain carries TRBV28 and TRBJ1-1; 10 nucleotides align to TRBD1. The CDR3 has 15 residues. V lost 6 bases to trimming and J lost 3 bases; unmatched junction nucleotides: 7. Germline CDR1 and CDR2: MDHEN and SYDVKM. The CDR3 loop is CASSRQGAGDTEAFF. The CDR3 coding sequence is TGTGCCAGCAGCCGACAGGGGGCAGGGGACACTGAAGCTTTCTTT.

The V gene is TRBV4-2, the J gene TRBJ2-1, with TRBD1 as a possible D gene (6 bases). Germline V CDR1 and CDR2: LGHNA, YNFKEQ. With 1 base removed from V and 2 bases from J, the gap between germline ends came to 15 bases. CDR3 length: 17 residues. In nucleotides, the CDR3 is TGTGCCAGCAGCCAAGTCCAGGGGCTTAATACCTACAATGAGCAGTTCTTC. Translation gives CASSQVQGLNTYNEQFF.

This clone was seen a single time. This rearrangement joins TRBV6-2 or TRBV6-3 to TRBJ2-5; 15 bases are shared with TRBD2. The CDR3 extends over 19 amino acids. V was pared by 0 bases and J by 1 base, with 6 bases of the junction left unmatched. Germline loops: CDR1 MNHEY, CDR2 SVGEGT. For the CDR3, the DNA is TGTGCCAGCAGTTACTCCCCCGGGACTAGCGGGAGGAGCCAAGAGACCCAGTACTTC. It codes for CASSYSPGTSGRSQETQYF.

V usage is TRBV9 and J usage is TRBJ1-3; D gene unclear. CDR3 length equals 13 residues. Germline V CDR1 and CDR2: SGDLS, YYNGEE. Trimming pared 0 bases from V and 9 bases from J, leaving 10 bases between. CDR3 amino acids: CASSVEGGSTIYF. In DNA, the CDR3 is TGTGCCAGCAGCGTAGAGGGAGGGAGCACCATATATTTT.

The chain is built from TRBV13 and TRBJ2-1; D gene uncertain. The CDR3 totals 14 residues. Trimming left V 8 bases short and J 0 bases short, with 11 bases between. CDR1 PRHDT and CDR2 FYEKMQ come from the germline V gene (reference sequence). The CDR3 loop is CASSRLSSYNEQFF. The DNA of the CDR3 is TGTGCCAGCTCACGTTTGAGCTCCTACAATGAGCAGTTCTTC.

This sequence joins TRBV12-5 and TRBJ1-2, with 7 positions matching TRBD1. The J segment lost 0 bases and the V segment lost 5 bases, leaving 3 bases of the junction unmatched. Germline V gene lookup returns CDR1 LGHNT and CDR2 FRNRAP. The CDR3 spans 14 residues. In DNA form, the CDR3 reads TGTGCTAGTGGTACACAGGGGTCTAACTATGGCTACACCTTC. This gives the protein CASGTQGSNYGYTF.

This chain joins TRBV28 and TRBJ2-7; D call uncertain. The germline V and J ends were trimmed by 5 bases and 4 bases, with 6 bases remaining between them. The length of the CDR3 is 11 residues. Germline V CDR1 and CDR2: MDHEN, SYDVKM. The CDR3 nucleotides read TGTGCCAGCAGTCCCCAATACGAGCAGTACTTC. Translation gives CASSPQYEQYF. Using reference TRBV28 and TRBJ2-7 for the parts outside the CDR3, the full variable domain is DVKVTQSSRYLVKRTGEKVFLECVQDMDHENMFWYRQDPGLGLRLIYFSYDVKMKEKGDIPEGYSVSREKKERFSLILESASTNQTSMYLCASSPQYEQYFGPGTRLTVT.

The chain employs TRBV4-3 and TRBJ1-3; no clear D. From germline, CDR1 is LGHNA and CDR2 YSLEER. This CDR3 spans 14 amino acids. V lost 3 bases to trimming and J lost 4 bases, with 10 bases between them. CDR3 nucleotide sequence: TGCGCCAGCAGCCACCCGGGGAGGGGAAACACCATATATTTT. Translated: CASSHPGRGNTIYF.

The chain uses TRBV6-5 and TRBJ1-1, with D hard to call. CDR3 length: 13 amino acids. With 5 bases removed from V and 3 bases from J, the gap between germline ends came to 10 bases. CDR1 and CDR2 (germline): MNHEY, SVGAGI. The DNA for the CDR3 is TGTGCCAGCAGTCCAAGCACCTACACTGAAGCTTTCTTT. Translation: CASSPSTYTEAFF.

The rearrangement links TRBV7-2 to TRBJ2-5; D unresolved. V gave up 5 bases and J gave up 2 bases, with 9 bases separating them. There are 13 residues in the CDR3. CDR1 is SGHTA, CDR2 FQGNSA, per germline. CDR3 region: CASSQQLQETQYF. In DNA, the CDR3 is TGTGCCAGCAGCCAGCAGCTTCAAGAGACCCAGTACTTC.

The chain is built from TRBV14 and TRBJ1-1; D is unclear. Trimming pared 2 bases from V and 1 base from J, leaving 8 bases between. Germline CDR1 SGHDN, CDR2 FVKESK. This CDR3 has 14 residues. The CDR3 here is CASSQWGENTEAFF. The CDR3, as DNA: TGTGCCAGCAGCCAATGGGGTGAGAACACTGAAGCTTTCTTT.

Only one count was recorded for this clone. The chain combines TRBV28 with TRBJ2-7; 8 nucleotides match TRBD2. With V trimmed by 0 bases and J by 2 bases, 9 bases remained unmatched. The CDR3 extends over 17 amino acids. CDR1 is MDHEN, CDR2 SYDVKM, per germline. Here the CDR3 DNA reads TGTGCCAGCAGTTTATGCGAGAGGCGGGAGGCCCCCTACGAGCAGTACTTC. Amino acid sequence: CASSLCERREAPYEQYF.

V is TRBV9 and J is TRBJ2-7, with 7 bases that match TRBD1. The CDR3 runs 15 residues. V gave up 0 bases and J gave up 0 bases; unmatched junction bases: 3. CDR1 and CDR2 (germline): SGDLS, YYNGEE. The CDR3 is CASSVVGDSSYEQYF. The CDR3 DNA sequence: TGTGCCAGCAGCGTAGTAGGGGACAGCTCCTACGAGCAGTACTTC.